A selection of T cell receptor beta chains follows, all from one sample in a study of blood T cells in healthy people across ages. MiXCR was run by TCRdb on the 5' RACE reads, yielding one entry per CDR3 protein. The sample holds hundreds of thousands of distinct CDR3 sequences, about 61% seen once. What was sequenced was blood. The receptors shown here come from a man aged 40-49 years in good health. Each CDR3 is given with its conserved first and last residue. Fields, in order: clone size, J gene, V gene, D gene, CDR3 protein, CDR3 DNA. The D gene is left open where the match is weak. Size tells how often a clone was seen (once, few, many) or the class of an expanded clone, and some rows leave it out.

>.|TRBJ1-4|TRBV12-3/TRBV12-4|.
CASSPWGAVATNEKLFF
TGTGCCAGCAGTCCCTGGGGGGCGGTTGCAACTAATGAAAAACTGTTTTTT
>.|TRBJ1-1|TRBV27|.
CATQGRGTNTEAFF
TGTGCCACCCAAGGAAGGGGGACGAACACTGAAGCTTTCTTT
>.|TRBJ2-5|TRBV9|TRBD1
CASSWRQGVEETQYF
TGTGCCAGCAGCTGGAGACAGGGGGTAGAAGAGACCCAGTACTTC
>few|TRBJ2-4|TRBV12-3/TRBV12-4|.
CASSLRLRSVGSLPWVKNIQYF
TGTGCCAGCAGTTTACGCCTTCGATCAGTGGGTAGTTTGCCCTGGGTCAAAAACATTCAGTACTTC
>few|TRBJ2-5|TRBV29-1|TRBD2
CSVGSPGGQETQYF
TGCAGCGTTGGGTCCCCCGGGGGGCAAGAGACCCAGTACTTC
>once|TRBJ2-1|TRBV12-3/TRBV12-4|TRBD2
CASSAAGGLSYNEQFF
TGTGCCAGCAGTGCAGCGGGGGGCCTCTCCTACAATGAGCAGTTCTTC
>.|TRBJ2-1|TRBV7-2|TRBD1
CASSFGTEKGSSYNEQFF
TGTGCCAGCAGCTTTGGGACAGAAAAGGGGAGCTCCTACAATGAGCAGTTCTTC
>.|TRBJ2-5|TRBV29-1|.
CSVAMDYEQYF
TGCAGCGTTGCCATGGACTATGAGCAGTACTTC
>few|TRBJ2-5|TRBV6-1|TRBD1
CASSRSDRVQTQYF
TGTGCCAGCAGTCGATCGGACAGGGTGCAGACCCAGTACTTC
>.|TRBJ1-6|TRBV6-1|.
CASSKGRPRSYNSPLHF
TGTGCCAGCAGTAAGGGACGGCCTAGGTCCTATAATTCACCCCTCCACTTT
>.|TRBJ2-7|TRBV6-2/TRBV6-3|TRBD1
CAGRRGTGNSYEQYF
TGTGCCGGCCGGCGCGGGACAGGGAATTCCTACGAGCAGTACTTC
>few|TRBJ2-2|TRBV20-1|.
CSAYDTGELFF
TGCAGTGCATATGACACCGGGGAGCTGTTTTTT
>.|TRBJ2-3|TRBV7-2|.
CAGSPTSSDTQYF
TGTGCCGGCAGCCCTACTAGCTCTGATACGCAGTATTTT
>.|TRBJ2-1|TRBV20-1|TRBD1
CSAPGRDRIFYNEQFF
TGCAGTGCTCCAGGACGGGACAGAATCTTTTACAATGAGCAGTTCTTC